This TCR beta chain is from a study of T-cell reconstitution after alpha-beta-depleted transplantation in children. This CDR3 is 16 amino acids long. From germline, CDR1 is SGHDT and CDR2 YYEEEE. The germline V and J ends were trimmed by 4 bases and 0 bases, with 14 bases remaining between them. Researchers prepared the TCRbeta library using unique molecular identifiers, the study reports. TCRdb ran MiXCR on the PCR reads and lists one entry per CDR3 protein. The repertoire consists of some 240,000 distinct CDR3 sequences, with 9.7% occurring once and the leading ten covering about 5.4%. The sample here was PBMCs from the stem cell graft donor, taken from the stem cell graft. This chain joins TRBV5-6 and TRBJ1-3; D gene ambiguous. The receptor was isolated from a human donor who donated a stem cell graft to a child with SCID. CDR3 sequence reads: CASSVFQRSSGNTIYF. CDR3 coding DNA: TGTGCCAGCAGCGTCTTTCAACGAAGCTCTGGAAACACCATATATTTT.